This entry describes one T cell receptor beta chain. The data derive from a study of blood T cell repertoires in COVID-19. Study-wide background: In each case, the material was cDNA or gDNA derived from T cells, B-cell-depleted T cells, or PBMCs.

The germline V gene encodes CDR1 KGHSH and CDR2 LQKENI. The CDR3 is 16 residues long. Trimming took off 6 bases at V and 8 bases at J, with 20 bases between the two ends. Per the study methods: Quantification of nucleated cells was approximated via reference gene primer amplification. Some clones are missing from TCRdb's copy, which holds only in-frame ones; the method was immunoSEQ multiplex PCR. The DNA was the basis for D and trimming; V, J and clone size are from that table. The sample has some 170,000 clones, around 80% seen once. This chain joins TRBV18 and TRBJ1-6, with D hard to call. This receptor was identified in a middle-aged man who had recovered from COVID-19. Sequences were obtained from PBMCs or T cells enriched from blood (not recorded which). In nucleotides, the CDR3 is TGTGCCAGCTCTCCATTGCCGGCCAGGTCCGATTCACCCCTCCACTTT. This translates into CASSPLPARSDSPLHF.